What follows are 18 T cell receptor beta chains derived from one specimen sequenced in a study of shared clonotypes between healthy human individuals. Only in-frame clones appear in the TCRdb table, and some are missing; sequencing was by immunoSEQ multiplex PCR. The table includes about 1 million clones, around 76% detected once. Material: memory CD4+ T cells sorted from blood. The subset is: CD45RA-negative fraction. The receptors were sampled from a man aged 18 to 29 in good health.

To note about this clone: This specimen includes other DNA sequences encoding the same CDR3. This chain connects TRBV4-1 to TRBJ1-2; TRBD1 is a possible D gene (6 bases). CDR1 MGHRA and CDR2 YSYEKL come from the germline V gene. V was trimmed by 4 bases and J by 2 bases, leaving 8 bases between them. This CDR3 is 13 amino acids long. CDR3: CASSPDRNYGYTF. For the CDR3, the DNA is TGCGCCAGCAGCCCCGACAGGAACTATGGCTACACCTTC.

The gene calls are TRBV4-3 and TRBJ2-2, with 7 bases that match TRBD2. The CDR3 covers 13 residues. J lost 6 bases, V lost 3 bases, and 1 base had no gene match. Germline V gene sequence: CDR1 LGHNA, CDR2 YSLEER. The CDR3 DNA reads as TGCGCCAGCAGCCACGGACTAGCCGGGGAGCTGTTTTTT. Its protein is CASSHGLAGELFF.

The chain uses TRBV28 and TRBJ2-2; D is unresolved. Germline V lookup: CDR1 MDHEN, CDR2 SYDVKM. The CDR3 is 12 residues long. V lost 7 bases and J 6 bases, leaving 9 bases between the germline ends. CDR3 in DNA: TGTGCCAGCAATCGAGTCGCCGGGGAGCTGTTTTTT. This encodes CASNRVAGELFF.

This clone has ten or more counts. Distinct nucleotide sequences in the sample also encode this CDR3. This chain joins TRBV2 and TRBJ1-4, with TRBD1 matching over 7 bases. In germline, CDR1 is SNHLY, CDR2 FYNNEI. There are 16 residues in the CDR3. After removal of 7 bases from V and 10 bases from J, the junction contained 18 bases not matched to a gene. This CDR3 is CASTLLWTGQEGKLFF. The DNA of the CDR3 is TGTGCCAGCACCCTTCTATGGACAGGCCAGGAGGGAAAACTGTTTTTT.

The table lists this clone with a few counts. V usage is TRBV28 and J usage is TRBJ1-5; 11 bases match TRBD1. CDR1 and CDR2 (germline): MDHEN, SYDVKM. The length of the CDR3 is 14 residues. After removal of 6 bases from V and 6 bases from J, the junction contained 4 bases not matched to a gene. The CDR3 DNA follows: TGTGCCAGCAGATCTGGGACAGGGGGTCAGCCCCAGCATTTT. It yields the protein CASRSGTGGQPQHF.

V is TRBV7-9 and J is TRBJ2-5, with 7 positions matching TRBD2. The CDR3 is 17 residues long. Germline CDR1 is SEHNR and CDR2 is FQNEAQ (reference sequence). Unmatched junction bases numbered 16, after V lost 5 bases and J lost 4 bases. The CDR3 reads CASSRSHVLSGVETQYF. In nucleotides, the CDR3 is TGTGCCAGCAGCCGCTCCCACGTTTTGAGCGGGGTAGAGACCCAGTACTTC.

V and J are TRBV28 and TRBJ1-2; 7 positions agree with TRBD1. This CDR3 spans 13 amino acids. J gave up 5 bases and V 8 bases, and 8 bases lay outside the gene matches. Germline lookup yields CDR1 MDHEN and CDR2 SYDVKM. Here the CDR3 DNA reads TGTGCCAGCCAAGATACAGGGGATTATGGCTACACCTTC. It is translated as CASQDTGDYGYTF.

In DNA, the CDR3 is TGTGCCAGCAGCTTAGCTGGACTAGTTAGTAATGAGCAGTTCTTC. Its translation is CASSLAGLVSNEQFF. The chain employs TRBV7-8 and TRBJ2-1; TRBD2 matches at 7 bases. The germline gives CDR1 SGHVS, CDR2 FQNEAQ. This CDR3 region has 15 residues. V gave up 0 bases and J gave up 7 bases; unmatched junction bases: 6.

The chain joins TRBV25-1 to TRBJ2-5; 14 bases fit TRBD2. V dropped 8 bases and J dropped 4; count of bases not matched to a gene: 9. This CDR3 contains 16 residues. The V gene's germline CDR1 is MGHDK and CDR2 SYGVNS. CDR3: CASSQTSGRAGETQYF. The CDR3, as DNA: TGTGCCAGCTCCCAGACTAGCGGGAGGGCGGGAGAGACCCAGTACTTC.

The chain carries TRBV28 and TRBJ2-7, with 9 nucleotides matching TRBD2. Germline assignment: CDR1 MDHEN and CDR2 SYDVKM. The CDR3 is 16 amino acids. Unmatched junction bases numbered 12, after V lost 6 bases and J lost 3 bases. The CDR3 sequence is CASSPERVAGVYEQYF. CDR3 sequence (DNA): TGTGCCAGCAGCCCTGAGAGGGTAGCGGGGGTCTACGAGCAGTACTTC.

In DNA, the CDR3 is TGTGCCAGCAGACCCCAGGGAGGCAGGGATGGCTACACCTTC. This gives the protein CASRPQGGRDGYTF. V and J are TRBV7-9 and TRBJ1-2; D may be TRBD1 (5 bases). The V and J ends lost 6 bases and 6 bases respectively, with 17 bases between them. The CDR3 contains 14 residues. Germline CDR1 reads SEHNR; CDR2 reads FQNEAQ (reference sequence).

This chain links TRBV2 with TRBJ2-1, with 11 bases matching TRBD2. The trim removed 6 bases at V and 6 bases at J, leaving 7 bases unmatched. The CDR3 is 15 amino acids. Germline V gene data show CDR1 as SNHLY and CDR2 as FYNNEI. The CDR3, as DNA: TGTGCCAGCAGACCTCTAGCGGGGGGAACCAATGAGCAGTTCTTC. The encoded protein is CASRPLAGGTNEQFF.

The V and J genes are TRBV5-1 and TRBJ2-5; TRBD2 aligns across 7 bases. Germline-derived CDR1 and CDR2 are SGHRS and YFSETQ. The CDR3 is 14 residues long. V trimming: 3 bases; J trimming: 5 bases; junction bases outside the gene matches: 7. The DNA of the CDR3 is TGCGCCAGCAGCTCGGGAGGAATCGTCGAGACCCAGTACTTC. Its protein is CASSSGGIVETQYF.

The sample holds one count of this clone. V is TRBV28 and J is TRBJ1-4; no clear D. The CDR3 is made up of 13 amino acids. Germline CDR1 is MDHEN and CDR2 is SYDVKM. V was shortened by 8 bases and J by 8 bases, with 15 bases between the two germline ends. As DNA, the CDR3 is TGTGCCAGCCATCGGTTCGAGGAGGAAAAACTGTTTTTT. Amino acids: CASHRFEEEKLFF.

The CDR3 loop reads CAWTLTGDSTDTQYF. The CDR3 region has the DNA TGTGCCTGGACCCTGACAGGGGACAGCACAGATACGCAGTATTTT. V usage is TRBV30 and J usage is TRBJ2-3; the match to TRBD1 covers 8 bases. Germline V gene data show CDR1 as GTSNPN and CDR2 as SVGIG (reference sequence). Germline trimming cut 4 bases from V and 0 bases from J; bases unmatched to any gene: 6. The CDR3 totals 15 residues. Based on the CDR3 plus reference TRBV30 and TRBJ2-3, the full variable domain is SQTIHQWPATLVQPVGSPLSLECTVEGTSNPNLYWYRQAAGRGLQLLFYSVGIGQISSEVPQNLSASRPQDRQFILSSKKLLLSDSGFYLCAWTLTGDSTDTQYFGPGTRLTVL.

V and J are TRBV15 and TRBJ1-4, with no clear D. Germline loops: CDR1 LNHNV, CDR2 YYDKDF (reference sequence). There are 15 residues in the CDR3. The ends were cut back, 0 bases at V and 3 bases at J, with 8 bases in the middle. The CDR3 DNA sequence: TGTGCCACCAGCAGAGATCGTAGGGCTAATGAAAAACTGTTTTTT. Protein: CATSRDRRANEKLFF.

About this clone: Other nucleotide sequences in the sample specify the same CDR3. The chain joins TRBV5-1 to TRBJ2-3; D is ambiguous. This CDR3 contains 13 residues. V lost 2 bases and J lost 5, with 9 bases in between. Germline CDR1 and CDR2: SGHRS and YFSETQ. The CDR3, as DNA: TGCGCCAGCAGCTTAGGGTCGGGAGATACGCAGTATTTT. Translated: CASSLGSGDTQYF.

The V and J genes are TRBV10-3 and TRBJ2-6; maybe TRBD1 (5 bases). The CDR3 has 14 amino acids. V gave up 7 bases and J gave up 2 bases, with 9 bases separating them. From germline, CDR1 is ENHRY and CDR2 SYGVKD. The CDR3 sequence is CAIKGAAGANVLTF. CDR3 in DNA: TGTGCCATCAAAGGGGCGGCTGGGGCCAACGTCCTGACTTTC.